The 4 T cell receptor beta chains listed next were all sequenced from one sample in a study of T cell responses to AZD1222 COVID-19 vaccine (dated by TCRdb to the early 2020s). Interpreted using the paper, the time point label stands for: about 28 days (+/-7) after the second vaccine dose. Library generation was performed with the immunoSEQ multiplex PCR assay. TCRdb mirrors the immuneACCESS table, restricted to in-frame sequences. Some clones are absent from its copies; in checked studies, under half trace to an unresolved V gene, and the reason for the others is unknown. The sample contains 100,000 to 150,000 clones, more than 75% of them found a single time. 1% to 1.4% of the sample comes from the top ten. Here the sequenced sample was peripheral blood, taken 28 days after the second AZD1222 dose. Receptor source: an adult who received the AZD1222 COVID-19 vaccine.

This clone was picked up one time. The J gene is TRBJ1-1, the V gene TRBV5-6, with 9 nucleotides matching TRBD1. The CDR3 consists of 15 residues. Germline loops: CDR1 SGHDT, CDR2 YYEEEE. The trim removed 4 bases at V and 10 bases at J, leaving 14 bases unmatched. CDR3 coding DNA: TGTGCCAGCAGCGTCTCCGGGACAGGGAATTTAAGAGCTTTCTTT. It translates to CASSVSGTGNLRAFF.

V is TRBV23-1 and J is TRBJ2-1; weak D call: TRBD2 (6 bases). TRBV23-1 is labeled an ORF, and its function is uncertain. This CDR3 contains 13 residues. The germline V and J ends were trimmed by 11 bases and 2 bases, with 13 bases remaining between them. CDR3 region: CAPRRDPYNEQFF. As DNA, the CDR3 is TGCGCCCCTCGGCGGGATCCCTACAATGAGCAGTTCTTC.

The chain couples TRBV7-2 to TRBJ1-2; D gene uncertain. V lost 5 bases, J lost 2 bases, and 9 bases lay in between. Germline V gene sequence: CDR1 SGHTA, CDR2 FQGNSA. This CDR3 has 13 amino acids. DNA of the CDR3: TGTGCCAGCAGCCCGGTTCGAAACTATGGCTACACCTTC. Its translation is CASSPVRNYGYTF.

V usage is TRBV24-1 and J usage is TRBJ2-1; a weak D match, TRBD2 (5 bases). This CDR3 comprises 15 residues. Germline V gene sequence: CDR1 KGHDR, CDR2 SFDVKD. V lost 1 base and J lost 6, with 12 bases in between. The CDR3 spells CATSDFRPGCNEQFF. The DNA for the CDR3 is TGTGCCACCAGTGATTTTAGGCCGGGGTGCAATGAGCAGTTCTTC.